The 5 T cell receptor beta chains reported below all come from one sample, sequenced in a study of T-cell reconstitution after alpha-beta-depleted transplantation in children. TCRbeta library preparation incorporated unique molecular identifiers. TCRdb called the PCR reads again in MiXCR, with one record for every CDR3 protein. This table has around 450,000 distinct CDR3 sequences, 10% to 13% appearing once. The specimen comprised PBMCs, sampled before TCRalphabeta/CD19-depleted stem cell transplant. These receptors were taken from a child aged 2-15 years with inherited bone marrow failure, due to receive a stem cell transplant.

This clonotype showed up just a few times. Its ends do not fully match the called genes, so a read error is possible. The chain is built from TRBV7-7 and TRBJ1-4; TRBD1 might be the D (5 bases). CDR3 length: 14 amino acids. In germline, CDR1 is SSHAT, CDR2 FNYEAQ (reference sequence). CDR3 nucleotide sequence: TGTGCTAGCAGCTTAGCCCCCGGGGACGAAAAACTGTTTTTT. Translated, it gives CASSLAPGDEKLFF.

This clonotype showed up many times. This sequence joins TRBV2 and TRBJ2-7; 7 bases fit TRBD2. Germline trimming cut 0 bases from V and 2 bases from J; bases unmatched to any gene: 13. The CDR3 covers 18 residues. The germline V gene has CDR1 SNHLY and CDR2 FYNNEI. This CDR3 is CASSEAGLSAGAPYEQYF. The CDR3 nucleotides read TGTGCCAGCAGTGAAGCGGGGCTTAGCGCGGGAGCCCCCTACGAGCAGTACTTC.

This clonotype was found many times. The chain is built from TRBV28 and TRBJ1-5; 8 bases are shared with TRBD1. V lost 7 bases, J lost 6 bases, and 11 bases stayed unmatched. The CDR3 contains 15 residues. Germline CDR1 MDHEN, CDR2 SYDVKM. The CDR3 here is CASTERQGASQPQHF. CDR3 DNA: TGTGCCAGCACGGAGAGGCAGGGGGCCAGTCAGCCCCAGCATTTT.

The table lists this clonotype with many counts. CDR3 region: CASSLRLGRFTTYEQYF. For the CDR3, the DNA is TGTGCCAGCAGTTTAAGGTTGGGGAGGTTCACCACCTACGAGCAGTACTTC. V and J are TRBV12-3 or TRBV12-4 and TRBJ2-7; D perhaps matches TRBD2 (6 bases). The CDR3 is made up of 17 amino acids. Trimming cost V 2 bases and J 2 bases, with 19 bases left between them.

This clonotype was counted a few times. V and J are TRBV20-1 and TRBJ2-1, with D maybe TRBD1 (5 bases). CDR3 length equals 11 residues. Per the germline V gene, CDR1 is DFQATT and CDR2 is SNEGSKA (reference sequence). V was trimmed by 3 bases and J by 15 bases, leaving 15 bases between them. CDR3 DNA: TGCAGTGCTAGCTACACCAGCCAGGGGTTCTTC. Encoded protein: CSASYTSQGFF.